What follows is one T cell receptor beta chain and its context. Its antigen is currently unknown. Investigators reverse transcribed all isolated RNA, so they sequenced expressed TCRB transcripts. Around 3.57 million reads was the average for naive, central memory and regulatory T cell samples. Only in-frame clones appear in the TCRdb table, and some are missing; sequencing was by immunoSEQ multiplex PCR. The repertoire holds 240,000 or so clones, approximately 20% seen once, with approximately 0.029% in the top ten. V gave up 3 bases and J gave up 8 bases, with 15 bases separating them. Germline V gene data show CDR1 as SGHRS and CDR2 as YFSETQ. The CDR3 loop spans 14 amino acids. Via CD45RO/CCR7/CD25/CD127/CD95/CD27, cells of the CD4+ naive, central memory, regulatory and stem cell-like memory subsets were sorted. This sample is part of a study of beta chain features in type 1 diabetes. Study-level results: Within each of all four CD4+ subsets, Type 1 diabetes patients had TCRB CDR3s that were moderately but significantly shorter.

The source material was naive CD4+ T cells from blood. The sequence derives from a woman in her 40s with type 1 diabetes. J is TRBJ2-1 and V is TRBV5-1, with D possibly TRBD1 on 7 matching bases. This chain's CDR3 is CASSSTGTVHEQFF. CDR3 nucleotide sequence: TGCGCCAGCAGCTCGACAGGGACTGTGCATGAGCAGTTCTTC.